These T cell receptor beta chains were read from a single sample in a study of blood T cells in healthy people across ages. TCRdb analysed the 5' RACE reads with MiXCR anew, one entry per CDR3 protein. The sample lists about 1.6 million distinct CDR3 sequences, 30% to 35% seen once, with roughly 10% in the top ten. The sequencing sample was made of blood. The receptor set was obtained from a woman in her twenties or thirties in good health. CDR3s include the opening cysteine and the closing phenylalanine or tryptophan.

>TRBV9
CASSRDANQPQHF
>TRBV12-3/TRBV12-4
CASSLVTGAVHEQYF
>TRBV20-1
CSASPCFYGYTF
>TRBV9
CASSVKPNTEAFF
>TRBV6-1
CASRWNSGVANTGELFF
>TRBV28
CASLSQGSSYEQYF
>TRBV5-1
CASSSTSIGYGDYTF
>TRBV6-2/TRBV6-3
CANQGNHYNEQFF
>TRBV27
CASSPWRSSYEQYF
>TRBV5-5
CASSLSSGNYEQYF
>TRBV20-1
CSASWFGGSNYGYTF
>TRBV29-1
CSVEDSGTAPYEQYF
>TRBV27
CASSSFLGGYTF
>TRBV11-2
CASSLEVSGYQETQYF
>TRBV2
CASTTGTDNHGYTF
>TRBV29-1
CSVPDPQDSYGYTF
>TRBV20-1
CSARETEGALNEKLFF
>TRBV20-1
CSATTGRAIRYNHGYTF
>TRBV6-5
CASSSWDRPTDTQYF
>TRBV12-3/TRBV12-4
CASSPRYRASYEQYF
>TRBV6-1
CASSEAQGGTQYF
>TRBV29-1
CSVTRGPSTDPQYF
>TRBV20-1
CSARTPWTSDNEQFF
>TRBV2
CASSEALLGCSGQFF
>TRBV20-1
CSAGLMGRRYEQYF
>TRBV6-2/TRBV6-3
CASSYPGLAGERGYEQYF
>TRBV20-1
CSAATGYIAGYTF
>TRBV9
CASSEGEMLSGANVLTF
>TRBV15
CATSRDEQVYSPLHF
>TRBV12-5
CASGPGTGGTTQYF
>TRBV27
CASSFSGQEYNEQFF
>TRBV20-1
CSAPAGLIAYNEQFF
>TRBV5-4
CASSFKGAGELFF
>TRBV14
CASSQVRASLNGQFF
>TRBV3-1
CASSQGRSSHEQYF
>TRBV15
CATSGPGQRQEKLFF
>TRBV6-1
CASSITRVESNQPQHF
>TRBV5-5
CASSLRRQNGSYEQYF
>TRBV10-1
CASGAGTSVGHKQYF
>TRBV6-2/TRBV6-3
CASGIGGRISPLHF
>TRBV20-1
CSARDYRGNDGYTF
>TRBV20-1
CSAAKATWYF
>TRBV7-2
CASSLIAGGVGETQYF
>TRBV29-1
CSVTVATSAGQQFF
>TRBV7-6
CASSSKPGLAGGTDTQYF
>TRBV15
CATSRDRSGEKTQYF
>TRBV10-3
CAISENRGGRASDTQYF
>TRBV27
CASVPSYEQYF
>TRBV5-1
CASSLTLLGNEQFF
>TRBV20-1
CSARESASRLYEQYF
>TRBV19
CASSTGTSLGETQYF
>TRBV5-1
CASSLQGSEAFF